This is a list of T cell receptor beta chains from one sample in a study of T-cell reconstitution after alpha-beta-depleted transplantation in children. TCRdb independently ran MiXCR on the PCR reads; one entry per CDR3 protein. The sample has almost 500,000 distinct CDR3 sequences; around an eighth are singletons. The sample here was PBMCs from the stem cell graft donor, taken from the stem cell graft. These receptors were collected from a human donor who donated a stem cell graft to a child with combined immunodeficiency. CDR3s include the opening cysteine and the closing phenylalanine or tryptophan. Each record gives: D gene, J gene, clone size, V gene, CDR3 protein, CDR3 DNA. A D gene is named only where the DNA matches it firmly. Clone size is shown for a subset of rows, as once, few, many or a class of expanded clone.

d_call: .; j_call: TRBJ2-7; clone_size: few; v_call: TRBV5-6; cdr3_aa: CASSSFVDGGYEQYF; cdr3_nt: TGTGCCAGCAGCTCCTTTGTCGACGGGGGCTACGAGCAGTACTTC
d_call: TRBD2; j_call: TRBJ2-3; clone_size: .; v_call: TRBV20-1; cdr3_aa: CSAALSGGITDTQYF; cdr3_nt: TGCAGTGCTGCTCTGTCGGGGGGGATCACAGATACGCAGTATTTT
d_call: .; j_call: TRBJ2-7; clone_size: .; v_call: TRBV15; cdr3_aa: CATSRGTGRVYEQYF; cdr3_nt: TGTGCCACCAGCAGAGGGACAGGGAGGGTCTACGAGCAGTACTTC
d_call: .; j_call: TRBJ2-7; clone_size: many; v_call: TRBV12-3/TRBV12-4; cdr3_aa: CASTPGTSSYEQYF; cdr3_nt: TGTGCCAGCACTCCCGGGACATCCAGCTACGAGCAGTACTTC
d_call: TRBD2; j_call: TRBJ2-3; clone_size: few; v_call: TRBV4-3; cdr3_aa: CASSQEMIAGGPTSTDTQYF; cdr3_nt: TGCGCCAGCAGCCAAGAAATGATAGCGGGGGGGCCTACGAGCACAGATACGCAGTATTTT
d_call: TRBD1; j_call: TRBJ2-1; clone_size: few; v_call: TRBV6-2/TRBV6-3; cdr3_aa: CASSKTGFLYNEQFF; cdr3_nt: TGTGCCAGCAGCAAGACAGGGTTTCTCTACAATGAGCAGTTCTTC
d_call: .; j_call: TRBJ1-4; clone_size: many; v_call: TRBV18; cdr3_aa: CASSPREAEKLFF; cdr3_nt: TGTGCCAGCTCACCACGGGAAGCTGAAAAACTGTTTTTT
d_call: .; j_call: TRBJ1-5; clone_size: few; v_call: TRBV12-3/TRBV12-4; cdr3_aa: CASNQTPSNQPQHF; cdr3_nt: TGTGCCAGCAACCAGACCCCGAGCAATCAGCCCCAGCATTTT
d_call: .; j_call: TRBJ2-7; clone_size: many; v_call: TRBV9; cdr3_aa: CASSVEMDGGSYEQYF; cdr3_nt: TGTGCCAGCAGCGTAGAGATGGATGGGGGTAGCTACGAGCAGTACTTC
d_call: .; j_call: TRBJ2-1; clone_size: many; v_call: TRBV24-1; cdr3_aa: CATSDSPYREQFF; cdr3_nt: TGTGCCACCAGTGACTCCCCCTACCGAGAGCAGTTCTTC
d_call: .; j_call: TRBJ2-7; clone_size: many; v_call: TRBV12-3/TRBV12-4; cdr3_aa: CASSLGSRTYEQYF; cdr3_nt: TGTGCCAGCAGTTTAGGTAGTAGAACCTACGAGCAGTACTTC
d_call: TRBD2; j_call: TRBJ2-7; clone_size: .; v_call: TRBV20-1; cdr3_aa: CSARGLAGPYEQYF; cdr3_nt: TGCAGTGCTAGAGGACTAGCGGGGCCCTACGAGCAGTACTTC
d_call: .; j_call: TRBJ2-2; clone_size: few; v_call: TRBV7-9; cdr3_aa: CASTGGANTGELFF; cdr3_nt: TGTGCCTCTACCGGTGGGGCGAACACCGGGGAGCTGTTTTTT
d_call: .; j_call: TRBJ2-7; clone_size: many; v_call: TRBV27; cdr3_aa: CASSGGMLSYEQYF; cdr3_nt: TGTGCCAGCTCAGGGGGGATGTTATCCTACGAGCAGTACTTC
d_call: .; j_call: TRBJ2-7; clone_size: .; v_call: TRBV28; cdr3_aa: CASASTGTSYEQYF; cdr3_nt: TGTGCCAGCGCAAGTACAGGGACCTCCTACGAGCAGTACTTC
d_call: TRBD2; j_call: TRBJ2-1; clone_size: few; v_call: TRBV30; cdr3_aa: CAWSAGTIRFF; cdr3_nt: TGTGCCTGGAGCGCCGGGACTATCCGCTTCTTC
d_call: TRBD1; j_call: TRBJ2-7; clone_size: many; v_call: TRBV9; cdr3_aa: CASSVGGTGGAEQYF; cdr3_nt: TGTGCCAGCAGCGTAGGAGGGACAGGGGGCGCAGAGCAGTACTTC
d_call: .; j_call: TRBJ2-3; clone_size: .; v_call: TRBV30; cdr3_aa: CAWSTAGDTQYF; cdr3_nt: TGTGCCTGGAGCACAGCAGGGGATACGCAGTATTTT
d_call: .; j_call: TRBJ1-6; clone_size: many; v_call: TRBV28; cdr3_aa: CASSLGKGREGSPLHF; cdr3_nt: TGTGCCAGCAGTTTGGGGAAAGGCAGGGAGGGGTCACCCCTCCACTTT
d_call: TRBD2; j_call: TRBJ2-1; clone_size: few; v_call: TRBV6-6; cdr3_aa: CASTWTSNEQFF; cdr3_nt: TGTGCCAGCACCTGGACTAGCAATGAGCAGTTCTTC
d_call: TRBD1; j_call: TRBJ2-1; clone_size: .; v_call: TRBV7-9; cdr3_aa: CASSPQGQGLYNEQFF; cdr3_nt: TGTGCCAGCAGCCCGCAGGGACAGGGACTCTACAATGAGCAGTTCTTC
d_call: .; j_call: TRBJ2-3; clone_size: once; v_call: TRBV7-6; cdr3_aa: CASSLGAVTSTDTQYF; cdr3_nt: TGTGCCAGCAGCTTAGGGGCAGTGACTAGCACAGATACGCAGTATTTT
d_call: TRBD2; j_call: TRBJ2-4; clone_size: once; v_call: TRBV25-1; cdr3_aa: CASSEPSGTKNIQYF; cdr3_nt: TGTGCCAGCAGTGAGCCTAGCGGGACAAAAAACATTCAGTACTTC
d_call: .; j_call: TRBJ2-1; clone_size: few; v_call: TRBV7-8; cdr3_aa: CASSLARFGYNEQFF; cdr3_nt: TGTGCCAGCAGCTTAGCGAGGTTCGGGTACAATGAGCAGTTCTTC
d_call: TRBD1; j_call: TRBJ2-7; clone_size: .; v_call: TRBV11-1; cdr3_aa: CASTSYRDRGHEQYF; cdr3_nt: TGTGCCAGCACCTCCTACCGGGACAGGGGCCACGAGCAGTACTTC
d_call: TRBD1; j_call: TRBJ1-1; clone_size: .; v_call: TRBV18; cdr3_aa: CASSPSGQGIEAFF; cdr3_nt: TGTGCCAGCTCACCCTCGGGACAGGGTATTGAAGCTTTCTTT
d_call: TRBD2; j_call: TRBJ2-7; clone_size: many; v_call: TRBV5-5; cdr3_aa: CATRLAGSYEQYF; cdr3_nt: TGTGCCACCCGACTAGCCGGGTCCTACGAGCAGTACTTC
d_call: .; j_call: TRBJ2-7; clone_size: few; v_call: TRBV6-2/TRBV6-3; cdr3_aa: CASSYGGDDYEQYF; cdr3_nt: TGTGCCAGCAGTTACGGGGGTGACGACTACGAGCAGTACTTC
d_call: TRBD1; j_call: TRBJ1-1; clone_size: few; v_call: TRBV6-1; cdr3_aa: CASSGDRGGAFF; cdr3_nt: TGTGCCAGCAGTGGGGACAGGGGGGGGGCTTTCTTT
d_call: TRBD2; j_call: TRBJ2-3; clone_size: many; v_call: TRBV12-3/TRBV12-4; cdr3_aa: CASSLAGVITDTQYF; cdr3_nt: TGTGCCAGCAGCCTCGCGGGAGTCATAACAGATACGCAGTATTTT
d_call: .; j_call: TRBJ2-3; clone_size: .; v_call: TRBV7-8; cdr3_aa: CASSGLSGPSTDTQYF; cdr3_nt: TGTGCCAGCAGCGGCCTCAGCGGACCTAGCACAGATACGCAGTATTTT
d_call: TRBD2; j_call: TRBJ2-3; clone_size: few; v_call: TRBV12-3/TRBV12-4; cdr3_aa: CASSPQGTSGRDTQYF; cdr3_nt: TGTGCCAGCAGTCCACAAGGGACTAGCGGGAGAGATACGCAGTATTTT
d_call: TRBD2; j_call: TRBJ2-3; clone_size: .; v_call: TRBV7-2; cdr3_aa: CASSLDLAGVGTQYF; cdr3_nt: TGTGCCAGCAGCCTAGACCTAGCGGGGGTGGGTACGCAGTATTTT
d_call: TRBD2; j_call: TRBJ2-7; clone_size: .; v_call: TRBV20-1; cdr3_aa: CSARVGLAGAYEQYF; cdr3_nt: TGCAGTGCTAGAGTGGGGCTAGCGGGGGCCTACGAGCAGTACTTC
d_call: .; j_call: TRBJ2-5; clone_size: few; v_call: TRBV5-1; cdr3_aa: CASSSGTLSRETQYF; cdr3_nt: TGCGCCAGCAGCTCAGGGACTCTGTCCCGGGAGACCCAGTACTTC
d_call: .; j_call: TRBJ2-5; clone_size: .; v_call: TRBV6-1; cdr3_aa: CASSPYNAQETQYF; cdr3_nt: TGTGCCAGCAGCCCCTACAACGCCCAAGAGACCCAGTACTTC
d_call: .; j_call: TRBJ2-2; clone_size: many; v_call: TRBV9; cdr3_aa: CASSVGGPSTGELFF; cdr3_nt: TGTGCCAGCAGCGTAGGGGGTCCGAGCACCGGGGAGCTGTTTTTT
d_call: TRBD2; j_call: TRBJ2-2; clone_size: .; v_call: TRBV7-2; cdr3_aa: CASSPTGGGLTGELFF; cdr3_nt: TGTGCCAGCAGCCCTACGGGCGGGGGGCTCACCGGGGAGCTGTTTTTT
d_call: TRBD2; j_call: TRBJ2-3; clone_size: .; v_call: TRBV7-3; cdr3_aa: CASSLSTSLGADTQYF; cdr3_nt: TGTGCCAGCAGCTTATCGACTAGCCTTGGGGCAGATACGCAGTATTTT
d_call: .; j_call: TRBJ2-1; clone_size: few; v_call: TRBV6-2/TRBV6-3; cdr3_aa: CASTRRGEKAYNEQFF; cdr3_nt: TGTGCCAGCACTCGAAGGGGGGAAAAGGCCTACAATGAGCAGTTCTTC
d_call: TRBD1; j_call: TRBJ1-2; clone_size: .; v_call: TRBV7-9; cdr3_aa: CASSFTGDPIIGYTF; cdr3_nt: TGTGCCAGCAGCTTTACAGGGGATCCCATTATTGGCTACACCTTC
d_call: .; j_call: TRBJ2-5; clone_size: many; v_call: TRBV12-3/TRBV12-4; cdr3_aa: CASSPLGPQETQYF; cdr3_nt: TGTGCCAGCAGTCCCCTGGGGCCTCAAGAGACCCAGTACTTC
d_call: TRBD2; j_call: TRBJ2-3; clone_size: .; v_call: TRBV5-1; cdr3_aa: CASSQGTSAADTQYF; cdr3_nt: TGCGCCAGCAGCCAGGGGACTAGCGCGGCAGATACGCAGTATTTT
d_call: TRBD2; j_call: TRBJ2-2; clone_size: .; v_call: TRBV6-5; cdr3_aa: CASRLLAANTGELFF; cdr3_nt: TGTGCCAGCAGGTTACTAGCGGCGAACACCGGGGAGCTGTTTTTT
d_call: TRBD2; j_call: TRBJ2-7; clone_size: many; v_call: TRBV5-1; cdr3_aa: CASSRPGGSYEQYF; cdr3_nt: TGCGCCAGCAGCCGACCGGGGGGCTCCTACGAGCAGTACTTC
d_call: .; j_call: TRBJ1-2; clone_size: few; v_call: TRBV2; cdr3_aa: CASSEVSLGLSIYGYTF; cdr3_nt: TGTGCCAGCAGTGAAGTCTCCCTTGGACTATCTATCTATGGCTACACCTTC
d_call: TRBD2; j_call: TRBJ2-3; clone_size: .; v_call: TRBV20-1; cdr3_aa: CSAVPLAGGRDTQYF; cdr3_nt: TGCAGTGCCGTGCCACTAGCGGGGGGGCGAGATACGCAGTATTTT
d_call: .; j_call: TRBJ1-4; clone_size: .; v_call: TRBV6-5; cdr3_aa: CASSYLTLEGFNEKLFF; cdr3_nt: TGTGCCAGCAGTTACTTAACGCTCGAAGGGTTTAATGAAAAACTGTTTTTT
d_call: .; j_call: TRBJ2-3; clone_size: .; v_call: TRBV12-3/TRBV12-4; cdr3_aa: CASNGAYTDTQYF; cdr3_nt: TGTGCCAGCAACGGCGCGTACACAGATACGCAGTATTTT
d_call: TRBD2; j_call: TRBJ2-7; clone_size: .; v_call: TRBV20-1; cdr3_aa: CSAHGQRGSSYEQYF; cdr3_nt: TGCAGTGCCCACGGGCAGCGGGGGAGCTCCTACGAGCAGTACTTC
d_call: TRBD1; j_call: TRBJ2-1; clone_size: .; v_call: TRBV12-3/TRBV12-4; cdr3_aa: CASSLGAKGANEQFF; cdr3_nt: TGTGCCAGCAGCTTGGGGGCCAAGGGGGCAAATGAGCAGTTCTTC
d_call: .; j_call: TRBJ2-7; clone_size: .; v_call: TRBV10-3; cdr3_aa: CAISDYRADEQYF; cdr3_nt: TGTGCCATCAGTGACTACAGGGCCGACGAGCAGTACTTC
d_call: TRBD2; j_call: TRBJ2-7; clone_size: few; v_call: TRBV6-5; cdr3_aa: CASSYDVAGAYEQYF; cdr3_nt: TGTGCCAGCAGTTACGATGTAGCGGGAGCCTACGAGCAGTACTTC
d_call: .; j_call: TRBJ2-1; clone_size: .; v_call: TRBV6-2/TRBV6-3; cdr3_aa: CASSYPGHEQFF; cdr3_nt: TGTGCCAGCAGTTATCCGGGCCATGAGCAGTTCTTC
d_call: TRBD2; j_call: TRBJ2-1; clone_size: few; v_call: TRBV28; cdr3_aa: CASSSTSGGAVVYEQFF; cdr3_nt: TGTGCCAGCAGTTCGACTAGCGGGGGGGCGGTTGTGTATGAGCAGTTCTTC
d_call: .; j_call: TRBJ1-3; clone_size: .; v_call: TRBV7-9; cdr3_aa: CASSSDGYSGNTIYF; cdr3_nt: TGTGCCAGCAGCTCAGACGGGTACTCTGGAAACACCATATATTTT
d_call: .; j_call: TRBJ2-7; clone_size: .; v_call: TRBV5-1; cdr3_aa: CASSPQQGASYEQYF; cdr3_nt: TGCGCCAGCAGCCCCCAACAGGGAGCGTCCTACGAGCAGTACTTC
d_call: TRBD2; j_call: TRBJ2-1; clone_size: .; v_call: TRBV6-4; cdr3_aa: CASSRRVRLAGLMNSYNEQFF; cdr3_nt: TGTGCCAGCAGTCGCAGGGTCCGACTAGCGGGGCTTATGAACTCCTACAATGAGCAGTTCTTC
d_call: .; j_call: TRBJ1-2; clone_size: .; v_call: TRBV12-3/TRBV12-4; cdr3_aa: CASSLTVKVNYGYTF; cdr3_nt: TGTGCCAGCAGTTTAACCGTCAAGGTTAACTATGGCTACACCTTC
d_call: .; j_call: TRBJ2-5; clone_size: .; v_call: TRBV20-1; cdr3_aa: CSARAPNQETQYF; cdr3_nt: TGCAGTGCTAGAGCCCCCAACCAAGAGACCCAGTACTTC